This TCR beta chain was found in a study of cytomegalovirus exposure and HLA in healthy donors. The study ran its PCR with 60 Vbeta and 13 Jbeta primers. Per the study methods: The authors later counted roughly 87 million unique TCR beta chains, around 9.9 million of them shared. Repertoires were generated with immunoSEQ multiplex PCR, while TCRdb's copy carries only in-frame clones and drops some. V and J calls and clone size are as listed in that table; D and trimming were resolved from the DNA. The repertoire holds about 130,000 clones, about four fifths seen once, with about 1% in the top ten. Among the donors, all were healthy bone marrow donors. This clone showed up just a few times. What it binds is unknown. The CDR3 is made up of 13 amino acids. CDR1 is KGHSH, CDR2 LQKENI, per germline. The trim removed 6 bases at V and 5 bases at J, leaving 3 bases unmatched. Findings and caveats of the study: Later analysis identified a missense DCLRE1C variant that was linked to TCR beta V- and J-gene trimming.

The TCR originated in a male donor in good health and CMV-seronegative. The chain uses TRBV18 and TRBJ1-5; TRBD1 matches 8 bases. The specimen was PBMCs. CDR3 bases: TGTGCCAGCTCTCAGGGACAGGATCAGCCCCAGCATTTT. Translated, it gives CASSQGQDQPQHF.